The clone carrying this TCR beta chain has a handful of counts. Its antigen remains unidentified. The CDR3 spans 15 residues. CDR1 is SQVTM and CDR2 is ANQGSEA in the germline V gene. V gave up 4 bases and J gave up 4 bases; unmatched junction bases: 13. The library was made from cDNA and included unique molecular identifiers. Each CDR3 protein gets one entry after TCRdb re-called the PCR reads with MiXCR. The sample consists of around 700,000 distinct CDR3 sequences, roughly three fifths of them appearing once. The sample originates from a study of post-analysis software for immune sequencing data. Study-wide results and limits: Patients showed TRBV5-6, TRBV5-1 and TRBV20-1 among four to six TRBV segments more frequent than in controls.

What was sequenced was blood. This chain links TRBV29-1 with TRBJ2-7; TRBD1 matches at 7 bases. The TCR sequence derives from a girl aged 2-10 years with multiple sclerosis. The CDR3 protein is CSVVDPRGGAYEQYF. For the CDR3, the DNA is TGCAGCGTTGTAGACCCGAGAGGGGGCGCGTACGAGCAGTACTTC.